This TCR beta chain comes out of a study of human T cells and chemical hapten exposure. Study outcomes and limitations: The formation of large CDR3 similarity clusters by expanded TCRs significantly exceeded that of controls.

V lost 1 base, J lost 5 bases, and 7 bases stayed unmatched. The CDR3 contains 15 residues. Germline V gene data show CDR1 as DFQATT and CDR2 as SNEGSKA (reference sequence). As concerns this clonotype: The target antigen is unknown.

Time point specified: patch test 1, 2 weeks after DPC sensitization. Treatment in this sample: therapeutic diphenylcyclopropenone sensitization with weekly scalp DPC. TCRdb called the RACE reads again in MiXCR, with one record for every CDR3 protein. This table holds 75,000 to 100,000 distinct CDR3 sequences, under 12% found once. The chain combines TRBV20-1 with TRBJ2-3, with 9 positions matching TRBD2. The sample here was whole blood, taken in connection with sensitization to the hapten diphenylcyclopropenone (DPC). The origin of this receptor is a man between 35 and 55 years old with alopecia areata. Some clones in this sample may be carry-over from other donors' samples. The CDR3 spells CSARAAGGPIDTQYF. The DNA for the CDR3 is TGCAGTGCTAGAGCGGCGGGAGGGCCAATAGATACGCAGTATTTT.